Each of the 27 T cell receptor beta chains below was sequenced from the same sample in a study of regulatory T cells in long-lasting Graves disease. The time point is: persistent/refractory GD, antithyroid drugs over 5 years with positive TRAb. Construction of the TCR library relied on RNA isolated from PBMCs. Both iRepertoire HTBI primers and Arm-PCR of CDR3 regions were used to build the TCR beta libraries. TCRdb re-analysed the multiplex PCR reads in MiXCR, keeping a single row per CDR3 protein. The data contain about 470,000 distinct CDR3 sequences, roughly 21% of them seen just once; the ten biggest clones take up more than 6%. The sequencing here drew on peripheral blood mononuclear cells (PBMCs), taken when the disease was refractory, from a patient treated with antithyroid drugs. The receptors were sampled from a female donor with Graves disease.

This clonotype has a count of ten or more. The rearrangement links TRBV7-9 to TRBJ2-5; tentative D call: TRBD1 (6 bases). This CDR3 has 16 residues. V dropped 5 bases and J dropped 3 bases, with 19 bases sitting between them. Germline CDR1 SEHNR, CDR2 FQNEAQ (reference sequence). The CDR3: CASSGRDTSGEETQYF. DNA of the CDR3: TGTGCCAGCAGCGGAAGGGACACCTCTGGCGAAGAGACCCAGTACTTC.

CDR3 loop: CATSGAGGLVYNEQFF. The CDR3 region has the DNA TGTGCCACCAGTGGAGCGGGGGGCCTGGTATACAATGAGCAGTTCTTC. The V gene is TRBV24-1, the J gene TRBJ2-1; TRBD2 matches 9 bases. The ends lost 5 bases at V and 4 bases at J; junction bases unmatched: 8. Germline V lookup: CDR1 KGHDR, CDR2 SFDVKD. This CDR3 has 16 amino acids.

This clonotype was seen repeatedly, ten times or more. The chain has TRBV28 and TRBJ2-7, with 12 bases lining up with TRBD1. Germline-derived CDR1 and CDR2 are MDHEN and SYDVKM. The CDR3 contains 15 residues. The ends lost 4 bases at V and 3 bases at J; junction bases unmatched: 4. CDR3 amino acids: CASSYGTGGGYEQYF. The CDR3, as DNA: TGTGCCAGCAGTTATGGGACAGGGGGCGGCTACGAGCAGTACTTC.

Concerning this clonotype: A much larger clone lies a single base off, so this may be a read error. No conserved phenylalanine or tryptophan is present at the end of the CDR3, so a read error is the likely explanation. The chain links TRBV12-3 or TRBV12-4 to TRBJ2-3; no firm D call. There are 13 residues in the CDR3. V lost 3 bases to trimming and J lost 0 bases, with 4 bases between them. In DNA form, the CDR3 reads TGTGCCAGCAGTTTGGACAGCACAGATACGCAGTATTAT. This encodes CASSLDSTDTQYY.

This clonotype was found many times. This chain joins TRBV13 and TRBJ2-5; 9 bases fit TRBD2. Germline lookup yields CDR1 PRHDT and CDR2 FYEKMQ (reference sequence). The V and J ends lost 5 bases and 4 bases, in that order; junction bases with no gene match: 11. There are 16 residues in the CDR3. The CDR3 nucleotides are TGTGCCAGCAGCCCCGGACGGCGGGGGGGTATAGAGACCCAGTACTTC. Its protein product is CASSPGRRGGIETQYF.

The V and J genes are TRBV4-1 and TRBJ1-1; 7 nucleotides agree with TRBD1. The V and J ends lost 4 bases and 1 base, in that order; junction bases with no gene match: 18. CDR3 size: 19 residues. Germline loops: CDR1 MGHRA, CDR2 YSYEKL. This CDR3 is CASSLYPPERQGANTEAFF. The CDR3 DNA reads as TGCGCCAGCAGCCTTTACCCACCTGAGCGACAGGGTGCGAACACTGAAGCTTTCTTT.

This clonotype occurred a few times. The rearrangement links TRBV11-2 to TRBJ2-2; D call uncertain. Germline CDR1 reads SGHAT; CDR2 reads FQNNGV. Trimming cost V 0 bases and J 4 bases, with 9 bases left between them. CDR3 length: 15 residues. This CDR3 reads CASSLDPAATGELFF. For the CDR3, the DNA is TGTGCCAGCAGCTTAGATCCGGCAGCCACCGGGGAGCTGTTTTTT.

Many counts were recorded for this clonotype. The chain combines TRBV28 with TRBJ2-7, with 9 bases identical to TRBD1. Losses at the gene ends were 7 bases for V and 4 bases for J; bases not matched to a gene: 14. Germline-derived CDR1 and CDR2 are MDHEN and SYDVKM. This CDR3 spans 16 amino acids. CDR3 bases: TGTGCCAGCACCACATGGGGACAGGGAGGGCCGTACGAGCAGTACTTC. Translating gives CASTTWGQGGPYEQYF.

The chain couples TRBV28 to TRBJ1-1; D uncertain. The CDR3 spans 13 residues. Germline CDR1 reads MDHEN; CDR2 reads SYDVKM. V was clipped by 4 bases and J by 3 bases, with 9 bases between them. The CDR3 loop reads CASSSSFHTEAFF. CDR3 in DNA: TGTGCCAGCAGTTCCTCCTTCCACACTGAAGCTTTCTTT. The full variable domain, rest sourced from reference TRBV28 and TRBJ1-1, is DVKVTQSSRYLVKRTGEKVFLECVQDMDHENMFWYRQDPGLGLRLIYFSYDVKMKEKGDIPEGYSVSREKKERFSLILESASTNQTSMYLCASSSSFHTEAFFGQGTRLTVV.

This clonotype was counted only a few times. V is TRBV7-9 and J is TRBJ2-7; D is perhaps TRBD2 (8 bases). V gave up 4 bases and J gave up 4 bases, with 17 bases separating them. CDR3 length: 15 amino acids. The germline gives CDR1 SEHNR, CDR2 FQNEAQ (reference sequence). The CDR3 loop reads CASSSPGGGIYEQYF. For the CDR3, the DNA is TGTGCCAGCAGCTCCCCGGGAGGGGGCATTTACGAGCAGTACTTC.

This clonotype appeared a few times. The CDR3 sequence is CASRSLGASYNEQFF. The DNA for the CDR3 is TGTGCCAGCAGATCCTTGGGGGCGTCCTACAATGAGCAGTTCTTC. The V gene is TRBV7-2, the J gene TRBJ2-1; D is perhaps TRBD1 (6 bases). Per the germline V gene, CDR1 is SGHTA and CDR2 is FQGNSA. The CDR3 covers 15 residues. V lost 6 bases and J 1 base, leaving 13 bases between the germline ends.

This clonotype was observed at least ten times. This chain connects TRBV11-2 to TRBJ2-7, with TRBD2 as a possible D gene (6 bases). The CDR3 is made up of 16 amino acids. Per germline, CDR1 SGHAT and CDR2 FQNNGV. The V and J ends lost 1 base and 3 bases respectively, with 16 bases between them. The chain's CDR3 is CASSLGRDGAYYEQYF. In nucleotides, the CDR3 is TGTGCCAGCAGCTTAGGGCGGGACGGGGCCTACTACGAGCAGTACTTC.

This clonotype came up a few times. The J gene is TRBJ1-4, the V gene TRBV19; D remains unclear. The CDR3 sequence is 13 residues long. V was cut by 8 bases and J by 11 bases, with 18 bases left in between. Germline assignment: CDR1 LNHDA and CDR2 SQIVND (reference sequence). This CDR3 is CASSSDGLAKLFF. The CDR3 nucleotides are TGTGCCAGTTCCTCGGACGGCTTGGCCAAACTGTTTTTT. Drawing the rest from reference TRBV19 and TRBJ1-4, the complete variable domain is DGGITQSPKYLFRKEGQNVTLSCEQNLNHDAMYWYRQDPGQGLRLIYYSQIVNDFQKGDIAEGYSVSREKKESFPLTVTSAQKNPTAFYLCASSSDGLAKLFFGSGTQLSVL.

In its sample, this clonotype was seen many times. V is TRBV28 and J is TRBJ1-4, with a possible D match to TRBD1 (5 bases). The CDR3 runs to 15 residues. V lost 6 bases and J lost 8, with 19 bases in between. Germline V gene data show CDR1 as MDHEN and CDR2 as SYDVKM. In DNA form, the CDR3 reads TGTGCCAGCAGAGCGTGGGGGAGCGCGTTGGAAAAACTGTTTTTT. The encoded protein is CASRAWGSALEKLFF.

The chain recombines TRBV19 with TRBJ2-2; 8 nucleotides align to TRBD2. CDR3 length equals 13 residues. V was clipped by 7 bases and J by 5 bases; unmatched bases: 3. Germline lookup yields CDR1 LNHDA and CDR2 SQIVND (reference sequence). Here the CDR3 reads CASTASGTGELFF. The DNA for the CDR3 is TGTGCCAGTACGGCTAGCGGGACCGGGGAGCTGTTTTTT.

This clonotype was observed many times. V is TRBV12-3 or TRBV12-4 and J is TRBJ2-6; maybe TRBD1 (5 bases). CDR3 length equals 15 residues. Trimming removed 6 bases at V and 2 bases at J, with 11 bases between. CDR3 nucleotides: TGTGCCAGCAGCCGACACAGGACTGGGGCCAACGTCCTGACTTTC. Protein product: CASSRHRTGANVLTF.

CDR3 in DNA: TGTGCCAGTAGTCCCGGGAGGGAGCGTATTAGGACCGGGGAGCTGTTTTTT. It encodes CASSPGRERIRTGELFF. The genes are TRBV19 and TRBJ2-2; the match to TRBD2 covers 8 bases. Trimming at V came to 5 bases and at J to 5 bases, leaving 13 bases not matched to a gene. Germline V gene lookup returns CDR1 LNHDA and CDR2 SQIVND (reference sequence). The CDR3 extends over 17 amino acids.

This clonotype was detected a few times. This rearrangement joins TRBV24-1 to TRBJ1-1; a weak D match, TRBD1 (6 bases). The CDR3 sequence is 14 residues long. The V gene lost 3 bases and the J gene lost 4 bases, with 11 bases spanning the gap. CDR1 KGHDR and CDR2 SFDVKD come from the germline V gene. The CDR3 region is CATSDSQGGTEAFF. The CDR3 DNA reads TGTGCCACCAGTGATAGCCAAGGGGGCACTGAAGCTTTCTTT.

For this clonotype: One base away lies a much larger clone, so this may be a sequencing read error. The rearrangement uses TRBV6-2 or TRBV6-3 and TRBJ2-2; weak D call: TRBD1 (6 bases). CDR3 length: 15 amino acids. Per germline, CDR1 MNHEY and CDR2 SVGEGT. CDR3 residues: CASSYGQGSTGEPFF. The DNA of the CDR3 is TGTGCCAGCAGTTACGGGCAGGGGAGTACCGGGGAGCCGTTTTTT.

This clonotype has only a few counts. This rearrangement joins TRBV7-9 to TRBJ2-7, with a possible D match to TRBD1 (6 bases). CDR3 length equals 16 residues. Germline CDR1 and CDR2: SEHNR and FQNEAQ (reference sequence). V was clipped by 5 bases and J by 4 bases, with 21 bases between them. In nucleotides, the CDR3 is TGTGCCAGCAGCGTAGTAACCAAGGGGGTCCAATACGAGCAGTACTTC. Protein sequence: CASSVVTKGVQYEQYF.

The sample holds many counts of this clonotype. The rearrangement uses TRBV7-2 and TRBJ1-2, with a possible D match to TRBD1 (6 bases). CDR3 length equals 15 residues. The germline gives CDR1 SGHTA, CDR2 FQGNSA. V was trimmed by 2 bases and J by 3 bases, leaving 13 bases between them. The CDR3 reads CASSLQQGLDYGYTF. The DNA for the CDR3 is TGTGCCAGCAGCTTACAACAGGGTTTGGACTATGGCTACACCTTC. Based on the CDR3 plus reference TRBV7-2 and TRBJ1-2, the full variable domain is GAGVSQSPSNKVTEKGKDVELRCDPISGHTALYWYRQSLGQGLEFLIYFQGNSAPDKSGLPSDRFSAERTGGSVSTLTIQRTQQEDSAVYLCASSLQQGLDYGYTFGSGTRLTVV.

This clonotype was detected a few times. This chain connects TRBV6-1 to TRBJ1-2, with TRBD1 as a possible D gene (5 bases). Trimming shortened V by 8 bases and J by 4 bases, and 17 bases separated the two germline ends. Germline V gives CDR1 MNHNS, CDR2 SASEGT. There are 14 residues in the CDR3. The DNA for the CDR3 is TGTGCCAGCCGGGAAAGGGACGGACTCTATGGCTACACCTTC. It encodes CASRERDGLYGYTF.

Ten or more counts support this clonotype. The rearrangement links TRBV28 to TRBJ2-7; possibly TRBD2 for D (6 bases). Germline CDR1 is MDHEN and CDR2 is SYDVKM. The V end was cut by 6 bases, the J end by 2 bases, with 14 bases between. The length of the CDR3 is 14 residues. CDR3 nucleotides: TGTGCCAGCAGCCTAGCCCTAGCGACCTACGAGCAGTACTTC. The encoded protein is CASSLALATYEQYF.

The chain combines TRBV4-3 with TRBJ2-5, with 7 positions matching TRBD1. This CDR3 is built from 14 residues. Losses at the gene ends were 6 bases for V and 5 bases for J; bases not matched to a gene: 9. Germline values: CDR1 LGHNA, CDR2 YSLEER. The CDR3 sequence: CASRPDREWETQYF. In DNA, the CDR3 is TGCGCCAGCAGACCTGACAGGGAGTGGGAGACCCAGTACTTC.

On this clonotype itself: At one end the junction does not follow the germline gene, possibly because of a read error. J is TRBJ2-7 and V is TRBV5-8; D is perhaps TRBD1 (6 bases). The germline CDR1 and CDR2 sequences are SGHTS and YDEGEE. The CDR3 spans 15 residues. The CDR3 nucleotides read TGTGCCAGCAGTTTGGACAGATCCCTCTCCTACGAGCAGTACTTC. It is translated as CASSLDRSLSYEQYF.

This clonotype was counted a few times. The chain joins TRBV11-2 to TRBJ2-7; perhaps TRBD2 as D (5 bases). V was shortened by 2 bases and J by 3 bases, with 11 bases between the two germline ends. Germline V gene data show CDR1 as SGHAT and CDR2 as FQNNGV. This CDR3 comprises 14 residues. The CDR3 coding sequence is TGTGCCAGCAGCTTAAGTCGGGGTCTCTACGAGCAGTACTTC. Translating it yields CASSLSRGLYEQYF.

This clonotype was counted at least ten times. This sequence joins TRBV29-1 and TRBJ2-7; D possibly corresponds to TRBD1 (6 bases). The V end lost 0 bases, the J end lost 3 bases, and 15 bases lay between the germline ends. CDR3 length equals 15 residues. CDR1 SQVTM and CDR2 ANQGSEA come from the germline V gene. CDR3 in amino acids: CSVEESGTPSYEQYF. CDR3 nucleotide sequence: TGCAGCGTTGAAGAGTCCGGGACACCCAGCTACGAGCAGTACTTC.